A single sample gave rise to the 13 T cell receptor beta chains below, sequenced in a study of CD8+ T cells in alopecia areata. Following RNA extraction, reverse transcription yielded cDNA that acted as the sequencing template. TCRdb keeps only in-frame clones here, not all; method: immunoSEQ multiplex PCR. Of fewer than 200,000 clones listed, roughly 62% were seen once; the top ten hold 10% to 15%. Treatment indicated: oral pan-JAK inhibitor, 5-10 mg twice daily. Sequenced material: CD8+ T cells sorted from blood, taken at week 24, from a patient treated with tofacitinib. These receptors were taken from a human donor with alopecia areata.

This clone was seen a handful of times. V gene TRBV29-1 combines with J gene TRBJ2-7; unclear D gene. Germline V lookup: CDR1 SQVTM, CDR2 ANQGSEA. Trimming removed 3 bases at V and 2 bases at J, with 14 bases between. This CDR3 has 14 residues. The CDR3 sequence: CSVDRQEPPYEQYF. CDR3 DNA sequence: TGCAGCGTTGATAGGCAGGAACCTCCCTACGAGCAGTACTTC.

V usage is TRBV5-1 and J usage is TRBJ2-1, with D perhaps matching TRBD2 (6 bases). The germline V gene encodes CDR1 SGHRS and CDR2 YFSETQ. V lost 0 bases and J lost 8, with 15 bases in between. The CDR3 is 15 amino acids. CDR3 nucleotides: TGCGCCAGCAGCTTGGAGGTAGGGCGGGGCGATGAGCAGTTCTTC. It encodes CASSLEVGRGDEQFF.

This chain joins TRBV25-1 and TRBJ1-1; tentatively, D is TRBD1 (5 bases). The V end was cut by 3 bases, the J end by 6 bases, with 11 bases between. Germline CDR1 is MGHDK and CDR2 is SYGVNS. This CDR3 is built from 13 residues. CDR3 nucleotide sequence: TGTGCCAGCAGTGATGGGGGGTACCCTGAAGCTTTCTTT. This sequence encodes CASSDGGYPEAFF.

This clone was observed a handful of times. The rearrangement joins TRBV29-1 to TRBJ2-5; D is possibly TRBD1 (5 bases). Trimming cost V 7 bases and J 5 bases, with 26 bases left between them. Germline V gene lookup returns CDR1 SQVTM and CDR2 ANQGSEA. The CDR3 has 16 residues. For the CDR3, the DNA is TGCAGCGCTAGTGCTCGCCAGGGCTTTCCCGTGGAGACCCAGTACTTC. Translation: CSASARQGFPVETQYF. Full variable domain (rest looked up from reference TRBV29-1 and TRBJ2-5): SAVISQKPSRDICQRGTSLTIQCQVDSQVTMMFWYRQQPGQSLTLIATANQGSEATYESGFVIDKFPISRPNLTFSTLTVSNMSPEDSSIYLCSASARQGFPVETQYFGPGTRLLVL.

This clone appeared once. The chain joins TRBV30 to TRBJ1-6; 8 nucleotides match TRBD1. V lost 0 bases, J lost 7 bases, and 2 bases stayed unmatched. This CDR3 has 14 residues. Germline V gene lookup returns CDR1 GTSNPN and CDR2 SVGIG (reference sequence). CDR3 residues: CAWSVWTGNSPLHF. The CDR3 bases are TGTGCCTGGAGTGTCTGGACAGGGAATTCACCCCTCCACTTT.

This clone was picked up one time. The CDR3 bases are TGTGCCAGCAGCGCCGGGACAGGCTCCTACAATGAGCAGTTCTTC. Amino acid sequence: CASSAGTGSYNEQFF. The gene calls are TRBV7-9 and TRBJ2-1; TRBD1 matches 8 bases. The germline V gene has CDR1 SEHNR and CDR2 FQNEAQ (reference sequence). The length of the CDR3 is 15 residues. V lost 5 bases and J lost 0; bases outside the gene matches: 3.

The V call is TRBV13, the J call TRBJ1-1, with D tentatively TRBD1 (6 bases). V was pared by 5 bases and J by 1 base, with 8 bases between. CDR3 length: 13 residues. The germline V gene has CDR1 PRHDT and CDR2 FYEKMQ (reference sequence). The CDR3 bases are TGTGCCAGCAGCCGGGGACAGAACACTGAAGCTTTCTTT. Its translation: CASSRGQNTEAFF.

This clone has just a few counts. The V call is TRBV25-1, the J call TRBJ1-4; D ambiguous. The V gene's germline CDR1 is MGHDK and CDR2 SYGVNS. V was shortened by 8 bases and J by 3 bases, with 16 bases between the two germline ends. The CDR3 is 15 amino acids. CDR3 sequence: CASLPPGTPNEKLFF. In DNA form, the CDR3 reads TGTGCCAGCCTACCCCCGGGTACGCCTAATGAAAAACTGTTTTTT.

The J gene is TRBJ2-3, the V gene TRBV28, with 8 bases matching TRBD1. The CDR3 runs to 13 residues. The junction had 8 bases not matched to a gene; V was cut back by 7 bases and J by 8 bases. CDR1 and CDR2 (germline): MDHEN, SYDVKM. CDR3 loop: CASTRQGAGTQYF. The CDR3 nucleotides are TGTGCCAGCACCCGGCAGGGGGCGGGTACGCAGTATTTT.

The rearrangement joins TRBV30 to TRBJ2-4; D call uncertain. The germline V gene encodes CDR1 GTSNPN and CDR2 SVGIG (reference sequence). The CDR3 covers 10 residues. V was pared by 1 base and J by 11 bases, with 6 bases between. The CDR3 loop reads CAWSGPVQYF. CDR3 nucleotide sequence: TGTGCCTGGAGTGGGCCCGTTCAGTACTTC.

V and J are TRBV19 and TRBJ1-5, with D unclear. Per the germline V gene, CDR1 is LNHDA and CDR2 is SQIVND (reference sequence). The CDR3 is 16 amino acids. V lost 2 bases and J lost 1, with 12 bases in between. CDR3 coding DNA: TGTGCCAGTAGTATATCTGCGGAGCTCAGCAATCAGCCCCAGCATTTT. It specifies CASSISAELSNQPQHF.

This rearrangement joins TRBV30 to TRBJ2-2; D ambiguous. The ends were cut back, 0 bases at V and 6 bases at J, with 5 bases in the middle. The length of the CDR3 is 12 residues. The germline V gene has CDR1 GTSNPN and CDR2 SVGIG (reference sequence). The CDR3 coding sequence is TGTGCCTGGAGTGTACGACCCGGGGAGCTGTTTTTT. It specifies CAWSVRPGELFF.

The chain recombines TRBV7-9 with TRBJ2-2; 7 bases fit TRBD2. Trimming took 3 bases from V and 0 from J; bases not matched to a gene: 4. Germline lookup yields CDR1 SEHNR and CDR2 FQNEAQ (reference sequence). The CDR3 length is 16 residues. This CDR3 reads CASSLGGDPNTGELFF. In DNA, the CDR3 is TGTGCCAGCAGCTTGGGAGGGGATCCGAACACCGGGGAGCTGTTTTTT.